This is a list of T cell receptor beta chains from one sample in a study of blood T cell repertoires in COVID-19. The protocol was immunoSEQ multiplex PCR, while the TCRdb copy is restricted to in-frame clones and leaves out a portion. Of 78,000 or so clones in the sample, around 86% were seen once. The sequenced sample was peripheral blood. Receptor source: a human donor in a cohort sampled during active COVID-19. The CDR3 runs from the conserved cysteine through the conserved F or W. D genes are given only for firm matches. Clone size is stated in some rows and not others, as once, few, many or a class when expanded.

j_call	clone_size	d_call	v_call	cdr3_aa	cdr3_nt
TRBJ1-5	NA	NA	TRBV4-1	CASSQEGGGPGNQPQHF	TGCGCCAGCAGCCAAGAGGGGGGAGGGCCGGGCAATCAGCCCCAGCATTTT
TRBJ2-2	NA	TRBD2	TRBV7-9	CASRALAGGGTGELFF	TGTGCCAGCAGGGCACTAGCGGGCGGAGGCACCGGGGAGCTGTTTTTT
TRBJ1-5	NA	NA	TRBV18	CASSLEGGRQPQHF	TGTGCCAGCTCACTAGAGGGCGGAAGACAGCCCCAGCATTTT
TRBJ2-3	once	TRBD2	TRBV24-1	CATSDATSGGGDTQYF	TGTGCCACCAGTGACGCTACTAGCGGGGGAGGAGATACGCAGTATTTT
TRBJ2-3	NA	NA	TRBV15	CATSREGGTDTQYF	TGTGCCACCAGCAGGGAAGGGGGCACAGATACGCAGTATTTT
TRBJ2-1	NA	TRBD2	TRBV28	CASSLQAGVYNEQFF	TGTGCCAGCAGTTTACAAGCGGGGGTTTACAATGAGCAGTTCTTC
TRBJ1-1	once	TRBD1	TRBV29-1	CSVDGDRRNTEAFF	TGCAGCGTTGATGGGGACAGAAGGAACACTGAAGCTTTCTTT
TRBJ2-1	few	NA	TRBV7-2	CASSLQGPSSYNEQFF	TGTGCCAGCAGCTTACAGGGGCCGAGCTCCTACAATGAGCAGTTCTTC
TRBJ2-1	NA	TRBD2	TRBV19	CASSKEGLAENNEQFF	TGTGCCAGTAGTAAAGAAGGACTAGCGGAGAACAATGAGCAGTTCTTC
TRBJ2-7	few	TRBD1	TRBV30	CAWSRGGWEQYF	TGTGCCTGGTCCCGAGGGGGCTGGGAGCAGTACTTC
TRBJ1-1	NA	NA	TRBV11-3	CASSSTTRNTEAFF	TGTGCCAGCAGCTCGACAACCCGGAACACTGAAGCTTTCTTT
TRBJ2-1	few	NA	TRBV7-9	CASSLGGGAVYNEQFF	TGTGCCAGCAGCTTAGGAGGCGGGGCAGTCTACAATGAGCAGTTCTTC
TRBJ1-2	NA	NA	TRBV21-1	CASPYGYTF	TGTGCCAGCCCGTATGGCTACACCTTC
TRBJ2-3	NA	TRBD1	TRBV14	CASSLGTASTDTQYF	TGTGCCAGCAGCCTCGGGACAGCTAGCACAGATACGCAGTATTTT
TRBJ1-1	once	NA	TRBV21-1	CASSISEGGLTEAFF	TGTGCCAGCAGCATCTCGGAGGGGGGGCTCACTGAAGCTTTCTTT
TRBJ1-1	few	NA	TRBV7-9	CASSPDTMNTEAFF	TGTGCCAGCAGCCCGGACACCATGAACACTGAAGCTTTCTTT
TRBJ1-5	NA	NA	TRBV19	CASSNAGLSNQPQHF	TGTGCCAGTAGTAATGCAGGACTTAGCAATCAGCCCCAGCATTTT
TRBJ2-7	few	TRBD1	TRBV19	CASSIGGQGNDEQYF	TGTGCCAGTAGTATCGGCGGACAGGGTAACGACGAGCAGTACTTC